These T cell receptor beta chains were read from a single sample in a study of shared clonotypes between healthy human individuals. Assay used: immunoSEQ multiplex PCR; TCRdb lists only in-frame clones, some missing. The repertoire consists of 300,000 to 400,000 clones, with around 74% occurring once and the leading ten covering approximately 10%. The sequencing input was memory CD4+ T cells sorted from blood. These receptors were taken from a young man in good health. CDR3s include the opening cysteine and the closing phenylalanine or tryptophan. A D gene is named only where the DNA matches it firmly. For some rows the clone size is stated as once, few or many, or as a class when expanded; others skip it.

D,V,J,size,CDR3,DNA
NA,TRBV28,TRBJ1-1,few,CASTSGYTEAFF,TGTGCCAGCACATCGGGATACACTGAAGCTTTCTTT
TRBD1,TRBV11-2,TRBJ2-5,NA,CASRKTGAGETQYF,TGTGCCAGCAGAAAGACAGGGGCGGGGGAGACCCAGTACTTC
NA,TRBV19,TRBJ2-7,NA,CASSIDRPYEQYF,TGTGCCAGTAGTATAGATCGACCCTACGAGCAGTACTTC
NA,TRBV30,TRBJ1-1,few,CALTPGNTEAFF,TGTGCCCTTACCCCAGGGAACACTGAAGCTTTCTTT
NA,TRBV6-1,TRBJ1-5,NA,CASSEAGTFFNQPQHF,TGTGCCAGCAGTGAAGCCGGGACTTTTTTCAATCAGCCCCAGCATTTT
TRBD1,TRBV19,TRBJ1-1,NA,CASKGAGGSEAFF,TGTGCCAGTAAAGGGGCAGGGGGCTCTGAAGCTTTCTTT
TRBD1,TRBV5-4,TRBJ1-2,NA,CASSLAGTVDGYTF,TGTGCCAGCAGCTTGGCCGGGACAGTAGATGGCTACACCTTC
TRBD1,TRBV14,TRBJ2-4,few,CASSQTGGKLAKNIQYF,TGTGCCAGCAGCCAAACAGGGGGGAAATTAGCCAAAAACATTCAGTACTTC
NA,TRBV6-1,TRBJ2-1,NA,CASSEESGGRDEQFF,TGTGCCAGCAGTGAAGAAAGCGGAGGGCGGGATGAGCAGTTCTTC
TRBD1,TRBV2,TRBJ1-1,NA,CASSRDSSSNTEAFF,TGTGCCAGCAGTAGGGACAGCTCATCGAACACTGAAGCTTTCTTT
TRBD2,TRBV13,TRBJ2-4,NA,CASSLGRLAGVLAKNIQYF,TGTGCCAGCAGCTTAGGCCGGCTAGCGGGAGTCTTAGCCAAAAACATTCAGTACTTC
NA,TRBV6-1,TRBJ2-7,few,CASSVVSGYEQYF,TGTGCCAGCAGTGTTGTTTCAGGGTACGAGCAGTACTTC